These T cell receptor beta chains were read from a single sample in a study of blood T cell repertoires in COVID-19. Assay: immunoSEQ multiplex PCR; the TCRdb copy retains only in-frame clones and omits some. Here the sample spans 40,000 to 50,000 clones, around 87% being singletons. Sequenced: peripheral blood. These TCRs come from a human donor in a cohort sampled during active COVID-19. Each CDR3 is given with its conserved first and last residue. Fields, in order: D gene, clone size, V gene, J gene, CDR3 DNA, CDR3 protein. D genes are given only for firm matches. Clone sizes are given selectively: once, few, many, or a class where the clone is expanded.

D: TRBD2; size: .; V: TRBV9; J: TRBJ2-3; DNA: TGTGCCAGCAGCGTAGTGGCTAGCGGGGCCACAGATACGCAGTATTTT; CDR3: CASSVVASGATDTQYF
D: .; size: .; V: TRBV4-1; J: TRBJ2-7; DNA: TGCGCCAGCAGCCAAGATTATCCTACTTCCTACGAGCAGTACTTC; CDR3: CASSQDYPTSYEQYF
D: .; size: .; V: TRBV27; J: TRBJ1-1; DNA: TGTGCCAGCAGCCTACAATGGACAGCGAACACTGAAGCTTTCTTT; CDR3: CASSLQWTANTEAFF
D: .; size: .; V: TRBV21-1; J: TRBJ1-2; DNA: TGTGCCAACTCAGGGGGCGCGGGTGGCTACACCTTC; CDR3: CANSGGAGGYTF
D: .; size: .; V: TRBV10-1; J: TRBJ2-1; DNA: TGCGCCAGCAGCGCCGCCTCGGAGCGGCAGTTCTTC; CDR3: CASSAASERQFF
D: .; size: .; V: TRBV3-1/TRBV3-2; J: TRBJ1-4; DNA: TGTGCCAGCAGCGCATGGGACACCGCCAATGAAAAACTGTTTTTT; CDR3: CASSAWDTANEKLFF
D: .; size: .; V: TRBV4-2; J: TRBJ2-7; DNA: TGTGCCAGCAGCCAGGAGGGACAGACAAACTACGAGCAGTACTTC; CDR3: CASSQEGQTNYEQYF
D: TRBD2; size: .; V: TRBV27; J: TRBJ2-4; DNA: TGTGCCAGCAGTTTACAGACTAGCGGGAGGGCTCCCCCCAACATTCAGTACTTC; CDR3: CASSLQTSGRAPPNIQYF
D: TRBD2; size: .; V: TRBV7-3; J: TRBJ2-1; DNA: TGTGCCAGCAGCTTCGACAGCGGGGGGAAGAACAATGAGCAGTTCTTC; CDR3: CASSFDSGGKNNEQFF
D: .; size: .; V: TRBV18; J: TRBJ2-7; DNA: TGTGCCAGCTCACCACTGGTCACAGGCGAGCAGTACTTC; CDR3: CASSPLVTGEQYF
D: .; size: .; V: TRBV9; J: TRBJ2-1; DNA: TGTGCCAGCAGCTACCCTTTAGGCGGTGGTGAGCAGTTCTTC; CDR3: CASSYPLGGGEQFF
D: TRBD2; size: .; V: TRBV25-1; J: TRBJ2-5; DNA: TGTGCCAGCAGTGAAGGGAGGGGAGACCAAGAGACCCAGTACTTC; CDR3: CASSEGRGDQETQYF
D: .; size: .; V: TRBV3-1/TRBV3-2; J: TRBJ1-2; DNA: TGTGCCAGCAGCCATTCTGGCGGGGTCGGTGGCTACACCTTC; CDR3: CASSHSGGVGGYTF
D: TRBD1; size: .; V: TRBV27; J: TRBJ2-7; DNA: TGTGCCAGCAGTCCGGATCAGGGACAGAGACCCTACGAGCAGTACTTC; CDR3: CASSPDQGQRPYEQYF
D: TRBD2; size: once; V: TRBV5-1; J: TRBJ2-2; DNA: TGCGCCAGCAGCTGGGACTACGACGGGGAGCTGTTTTTT; CDR3: CASSWDYDGELFF
D: .; size: .; V: TRBV21-1; J: TRBJ2-3; DNA: TGTGCCAGCAGCAAAGCTCCTCGACAGGGGGCGGCTACGCAGTATTTT; CDR3: CASSKAPRQGAATQYF
D: .; size: once; V: TRBV7-8; J: TRBJ1-1; DNA: TGTGCCAGCAGCTGGGCGGGTGGTGAAGCTTTCTTT; CDR3: CASSWAGGEAFF
D: .; size: .; V: TRBV6-2/TRBV6-3; J: TRBJ1-6; DNA: TGTGCCAGCAGTTACTCCTCAACGCGAGACATCGTCCTCTATTCACCCCTCCACTTT; CDR3: CASSYSSTRDIVLYSPLHF